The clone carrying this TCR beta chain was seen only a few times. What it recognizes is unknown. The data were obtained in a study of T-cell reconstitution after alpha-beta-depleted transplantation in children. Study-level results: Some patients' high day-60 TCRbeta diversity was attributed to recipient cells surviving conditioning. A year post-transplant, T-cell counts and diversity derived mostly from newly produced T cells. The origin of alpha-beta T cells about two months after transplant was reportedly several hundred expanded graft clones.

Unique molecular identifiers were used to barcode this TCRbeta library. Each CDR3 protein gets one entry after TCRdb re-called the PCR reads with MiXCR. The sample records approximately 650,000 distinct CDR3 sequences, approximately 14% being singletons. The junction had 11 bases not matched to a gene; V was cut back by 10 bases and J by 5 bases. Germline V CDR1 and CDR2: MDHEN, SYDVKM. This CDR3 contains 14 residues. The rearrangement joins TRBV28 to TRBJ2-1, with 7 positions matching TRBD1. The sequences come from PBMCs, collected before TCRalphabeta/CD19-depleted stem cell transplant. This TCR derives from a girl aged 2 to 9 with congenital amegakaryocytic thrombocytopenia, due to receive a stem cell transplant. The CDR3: CATQTSGTDNEQFF. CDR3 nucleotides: TGTGCCACCCAAACCTCCGGGACAGACAATGAGCAGTTCTTC.